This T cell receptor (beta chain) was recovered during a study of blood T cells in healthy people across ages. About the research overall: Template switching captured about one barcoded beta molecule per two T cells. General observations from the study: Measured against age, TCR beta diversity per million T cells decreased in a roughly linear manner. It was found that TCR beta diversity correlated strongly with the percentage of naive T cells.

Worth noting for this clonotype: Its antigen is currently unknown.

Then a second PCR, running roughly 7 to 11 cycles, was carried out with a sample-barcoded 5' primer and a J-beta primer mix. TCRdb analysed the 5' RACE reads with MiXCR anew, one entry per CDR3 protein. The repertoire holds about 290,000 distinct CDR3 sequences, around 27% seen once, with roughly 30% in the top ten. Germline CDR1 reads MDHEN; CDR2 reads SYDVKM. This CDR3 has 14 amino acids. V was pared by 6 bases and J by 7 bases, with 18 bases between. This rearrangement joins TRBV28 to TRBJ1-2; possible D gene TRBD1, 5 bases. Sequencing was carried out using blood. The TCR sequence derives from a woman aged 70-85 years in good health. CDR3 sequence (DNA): TGTGCCAGCAGGGCAGGGAGACGCCTGAGTGGCTACACCTTC. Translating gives CASRAGRRLSGYTF.